The 2 T cell receptor beta chains given below trace back to one sample, sequenced in a study of post-analysis software for immune sequencing data. Findings and caveats of the study: Patients used four to six TRBV segments, including TRBV5-6, TRBV5-1 and TRBV20-1, more often than controls.

These receptors' targets are unknown. Unique molecular identifiers featured in each of the TCR beta cDNA libraries. Each CDR3 protein is one row after TCRdb ran MiXCR on the PCR reads. The sample shows about 540,000 distinct CDR3 sequences, around a third of them seen only once. What was sequenced was blood. These receptors were collected from a girl under 18 with multiple sclerosis.

This clonotype has only a few counts. The rearrangement uses TRBV9 and TRBJ2-3; TRBD2 aligns across 9 bases. Germline CDR1 and CDR2: SGDLS and YYNGEE. V lost 3 bases, J lost 3 bases, and 5 bases stayed unmatched. The CDR3 has 15 residues. In DNA, the CDR3 is TGTGCCAGCAGCGGAAGAGCGGGGGGAACAGATACGCAGTATTTT. This encodes CASSGRAGGTDTQYF.

The chain couples TRBV6-5 to TRBJ1-5; D is possibly TRBD1 (6 bases). The CDR3 totals 15 residues. Trimming shortened V by 4 bases and J by 3 bases, and 13 bases separated the two germline ends. The germline gives CDR1 MNHEY, CDR2 SVGAGI. In DNA, the CDR3 is TGTGCCAGCAGTTCGACAGGAGTGGCCAATCAGCCCCAGCATTTT. It translates to CASSSTGVANQPQHF.